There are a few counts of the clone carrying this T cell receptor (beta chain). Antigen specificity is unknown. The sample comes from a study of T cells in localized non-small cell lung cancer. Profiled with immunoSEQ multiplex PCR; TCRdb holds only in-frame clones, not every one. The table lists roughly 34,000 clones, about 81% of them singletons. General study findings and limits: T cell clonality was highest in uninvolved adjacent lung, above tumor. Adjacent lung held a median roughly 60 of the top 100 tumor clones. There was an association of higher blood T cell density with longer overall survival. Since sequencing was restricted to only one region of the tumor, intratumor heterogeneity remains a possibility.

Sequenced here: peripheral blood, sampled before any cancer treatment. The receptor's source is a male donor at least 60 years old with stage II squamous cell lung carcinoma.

The CDR3 nucleotides are TGCGCCAGCAGCCGCAATGCAGGGGTACAAGAGACCCAGTACTTC. Translation gives CASSRNAGVQETQYF. V gene TRBV5-1 combines with J gene TRBJ2-5; weak D call: TRBD1 (6 bases). CDR3 length equals 15 residues. Deletions cut 4 bases from V and 2 bases from J, with 15 bases between. Germline values: CDR1 SGHRS, CDR2 YFSETQ.